This T cell receptor (beta chain) comes out of a study of radiotherapy plus CTLA-4 blockade in lung cancer. Whole-study findings and limits: Increased serum interferon-beta after radiation also reportedly predicted response strongly.

TCRdb's copy holds only in-frame clones and misses some; the assay was immunoSEQ multiplex PCR. The table has roughly 100,000 clones, 85% seen once. The V segment lost 4 bases and the J segment 5 bases; nucleotides outside the gene matches: 11. Germline assignment: CDR1 SGHRS and CDR2 YFSETQ. The CDR3 sequence is 16 residues long. Turning to this clone: What it binds is unknown.

This receptor was obtained from a human donor with non-small cell lung cancer that progressed on radiotherapy plus ipilimumab. Some clones in this sample may be carry-over from other donors' samples. The sequences come from peripheral blood, collected from a patient treated with radiotherapy plus ipilimumab. The J gene is TRBJ2-5, the V gene TRBV5-1, with 10 bases aligning to TRBD2. CDR3 protein: CASSKGTSAQGETQYF. In DNA form, the CDR3 reads TGCGCCAGCAGCAAGGGGACTAGCGCCCAAGGCGAGACCCAGTACTTC.